The clone carrying this TCR beta chain was counted at least ten times. Unique molecular identifiers were used to barcode this TCRbeta library. TCRdb processed the PCR reads anew with MiXCR; each CDR3 protein has one entry. Among roughly 89,000 distinct CDR3 sequences listed, 10% to 15% were seen once. This entry comes from a study of T-cell reconstitution after alpha-beta-depleted transplantation in children. V shed 1 base and J shed 6 bases, with 12 bases lying between them. CDR3 length equals 14 residues. CDR1 and CDR2 (germline): SGHVS, FQNEAQ. Sample: PBMCs from the stem cell graft donor, taken from the stem cell graft. This TCR came from a human donor who donated a stem cell graft to a child with inherited bone marrow failure. The V gene is TRBV7-8, the J gene TRBJ1-2; a weak D match, TRBD1 (6 bases). CDR3 coding DNA: TGTGCCAGCAGCTTAGAGGGAGGGGGGGATGGCTACACCTTC. As protein: CASSLEGGGDGYTF.